This passage covers 22 T cell receptor beta chains from one sample sequenced in a study of T cell responses to AZD1222 COVID-19 vaccine. Generated by immunoSEQ multiplex PCR, the TCRdb table keeps only in-frame clones and is missing some. Of some 80,000 clones listed, about 82% are singletons. Sequencing was performed on peripheral blood, taken on day 0 of AZD1222 vaccination. Source of these receptors: an adult in good health.

The rearrangement uses TRBV2 and TRBJ2-2; the match to TRBD1 covers 9 bases. V lost 2 bases to trimming and J lost 6 bases; unmatched junction nucleotides: 10. In germline, CDR1 is SNHLY, CDR2 FYNNEI. This CDR3 region has 17 residues. The CDR3 DNA follows: TGTGCCAGCAGTGAATTGGAGGGGACAGGGCTCGCCGGGGAGCTGTTTTTT. This codes for CASSELEGTGLAGELFF.

The genes are TRBV5-1 and TRBJ2-1; D might be TRBD1 or TRBD2, each matching 5 bases. V lost 2 bases, J lost 1 base, and 10 bases lay in between. Germline CDR1 and CDR2: SGHRS and YFSETQ. This CDR3 is built from 15 residues. DNA for the CDR3: TGCGCCAGCAGCTTCCGGGACCGATCCTACAATGAGCAGTTCTTC. The encoded protein is CASSFRDRSYNEQFF.

This chain links TRBV7-2 with TRBJ2-4, with 13 bases aligning to TRBD2. CDR1 and CDR2 (germline): SGHTA, FQGNSA. V gave up 3 bases and J gave up 1 base; unmatched junction bases: 9. The CDR3 is 19 amino acids. This CDR3 reads CASSFRLAGGPGAKNIQYF. CDR3 sequence (DNA): TGTGCCAGCAGCTTCCGACTAGCGGGAGGACCTGGGGCCAAAAACATTCAGTACTTC. Full variable domain (missing parts from reference TRBV7-2 and TRBJ2-4): GAGVSQSPSNKVTEKGKDVELRCDPISGHTALYWYRQSLGQGLEFLIYFQGNSAPDKSGLPSDRFSAERTGGSVSTLTIQRTQQEDSAVYLCASSFRLAGGPGAKNIQYFGAGTRLSVL.

In this sample, this clone turned up a few times. The chain carries TRBV5-1 and TRBJ1-3; D is unclear. CDR3 length: 16 residues. V dropped 4 bases and J dropped 0 bases, with 14 bases sitting between them. Germline assignment: CDR1 SGHRS and CDR2 YFSETQ. CDR3 protein: CASSLYSGSSGNTIYF. CDR3 in DNA: TGCGCCAGCAGCCTATACTCAGGAAGCTCTGGAAACACCATATATTTT.

CDR3 bases: TGCGCCAGCAGTCAGTCCGGACAGATCCTTAGCACCGGGGAGCTGTTTTTT. This gives the protein CASSQSGQILSTGELFF. The chain couples TRBV23-1 to TRBJ2-2; D is perhaps TRBD1 (6 bases). TRBV23-1 is designated an ORF whose function remains uncertain. The CDR3 extends over 17 amino acids. The V and J ends lost 3 bases and 4 bases respectively, with 18 bases between them.

This chain connects TRBV4-3 to TRBJ2-7; no clear D. V lost 2 bases and J 7 bases, leaving 12 bases between the germline ends. The CDR3 contains 13 residues. CDR1 and CDR2 (germline): LGHNA, YSLEER. CDR3 in amino acids: CASSQSVQREQYF. The CDR3 DNA reads TGCGCCAGCAGCCAATCCGTACAGCGAGAGCAGTACTTC.

This clone was seen more than once but under ten times. The gene calls are TRBV15 and TRBJ1-6; perhaps TRBD1 as D (6 bases). The germline V and J ends were trimmed by 4 bases and 7 bases, with 11 bases remaining between them. Germline V gene sequence: CDR1 LNHNV, CDR2 YYDKDF (reference sequence). The CDR3 runs 14 residues. The CDR3 loop reads CATSKRGPNSPLHF. The CDR3 region has the DNA TGTGCCACCAGCAAACGGGGGCCAAATTCACCCCTCCACTTT.

This chain joins TRBV2 and TRBJ1-2; weak D call: TRBD1 (6 bases). The CDR3 contains 12 residues. Trimming took 8 bases from V and 7 from J, leaving 14 bases between them. Germline CDR1 and CDR2: SNHLY and FYNNEI. The DNA of the CDR3 is TGTGCCAGCTCCGCCGGGGGGGCTGGCTACACCTTC. It specifies CASSAGGAGYTF.

V and J are TRBV5-1 and TRBJ2-5; maybe TRBD2 (6 bases). V gave up 5 bases and J gave up 2 bases, with 10 bases separating them. Per germline, CDR1 SGHRS and CDR2 YFSETQ. The CDR3 is 13 amino acids. DNA for the CDR3: TGCGCCAGCAGTCGGGACTTACAAGAGACCCAGTACTTC. The encoded protein is CASSRDLQETQYF.

The chain has TRBV7-3 and TRBJ2-3; D is ambiguous. V was trimmed by 1 base and J by 4 bases, leaving 6 bases between them. CDR3 length equals 13 residues. Germline CDR1 and CDR2: SGHTA and FQGTGA. DNA for the CDR3: TGTGCCAGCAGCTTAAGAGGCGCAGATACGCAGTATTTT. This translates into CASSLRGADTQYF.

The V and J genes are TRBV5-5 and TRBJ1-1, with TRBD1 matching 12 bases. The germline V gene has CDR1 SGHKS and CDR2 YYEKEE (reference sequence). The length of the CDR3 is 17 residues. V lost 5 bases, J lost 4 bases, and 12 bases stayed unmatched. The CDR3 nucleotides read TGTGCCAGCAGACCACTGACGGGACAGGGGGCGAGCACTGAAGCTTTCTTT. Its translation: CASRPLTGQGASTEAFF.

This rearrangement joins TRBV10-3 to TRBJ2-3; unclear D gene. The CDR3 contains 15 residues. Per the germline V gene, CDR1 is ENHRY and CDR2 is SYGVKD. The ends were cut back, 0 bases at V and 1 base at J, with 8 bases in the middle. The CDR3 region has the DNA TGTGCCATCAGTGAGTCGAATCACGGCACAGATACGCAGTATTTT. Translating gives CAISESNHGTDTQYF.

The rearrangement uses TRBV10-3 and TRBJ2-7; TRBD1 is a possible D gene (6 bases). CDR3 length: 14 amino acids. CDR1 and CDR2 from the germline V gene are ENHRY and SYGVKD. V shed 2 bases and J shed 0 bases, with 8 bases lying between them. CDR3: CAISETGSSYEQYF. The CDR3 bases are TGTGCCATCAGTGAGACAGGGTCCTCCTACGAGCAGTACTTC.

The V and J genes are TRBV18 and TRBJ1-4, with unresolved D. The germline gives CDR1 KGHSH, CDR2 LQKENI. V shed 3 bases and J shed 7 bases, with 15 bases lying between them. The CDR3 is made up of 15 amino acids. In nucleotides, the CDR3 is TGTGCCAGCTCACCTTCGCCCCCGAGGCGTGAAAAACTGTTTTTT. Translated, it gives CASSPSPPRREKLFF.

The chain uses TRBV2 and TRBJ1-5; D is unclear. This CDR3 is built from 16 residues. V lost 7 bases, J lost 0 bases, and 16 bases lay in between. CDR1 SNHLY and CDR2 FYNNEI come from the germline V gene. The CDR3 nucleotides read TGTGCCAGCACCTTAAGGGTTAGGGATAGCAATCAGCCCCAGCATTTT. Protein product: CASTLRVRDSNQPQHF.

This chain connects TRBV27 to TRBJ1-1, with a possible D match to TRBD1 (5 bases). The CDR3 consists of 15 residues. The V end lost 5 bases, the J end lost 7 bases, and 20 bases lay between the germline ends. Germline loops: CDR1 MNHEY, CDR2 SMNVEV (reference sequence). Written as DNA, the CDR3 is TGTGCCAGCAGTCCCAGGGACCCAAGGTTCGATGAAGCTTTCTTT. Residues: CASSPRDPRFDEAFF.

The chain carries TRBV6-5 and TRBJ2-7; D possibly matches TRBD1 or TRBD2 (5 bases each). This CDR3 comprises 12 residues. CDR1 is MNHEY and CDR2 is SVGAGI in the germline V gene. Trimming took off 10 bases at V and 3 bases at J, with 13 bases between the two ends. The CDR3 region is CATLGDLYEQYF. The CDR3 DNA sequence: TGTGCCACCCTCGGGGACCTCTACGAGCAGTACTTC.

V gene TRBV10-3 combines with J gene TRBJ2-3, with 14 bases lining up with TRBD2. CDR1 and CDR2 from the germline V gene are ENHRY and SYGVKD. The trim removed 4 bases at V and 3 bases at J, leaving 3 bases unmatched. The CDR3 extends over 16 amino acids. The CDR3 loop reads CAISGGTSGSTDTQYF. The CDR3 DNA is TGTGCCATCAGTGGTGGGACTAGCGGGAGTACAGATACGCAGTATTTT.

The rearrangement joins TRBV7-2 to TRBJ1-4, with D possibly being TRBD1 (5 bases). Trimming left V 0 bases short and J 8 bases short, with 10 bases between. Per germline, CDR1 SGHTA and CDR2 FQGNSA. The CDR3 covers 14 residues. DNA for the CDR3: TGTGCCAGCAGCTTAGCCAGGGCGGGGGAAAAACTGTTTTTT. Amino acid sequence: CASSLARAGEKLFF.

In its sample, this clone was seen once. The gene calls are TRBV10-1 and TRBJ1-1; D unresolved. The V gene lost 6 bases and the J gene lost 1 base, with 9 bases spanning the gap. Germline V gene lookup returns CDR1 WNHNN and CDR2 SYGVQD (reference sequence). This CDR3 has 13 residues. CDR3 DNA: TGCGCCAGCAGGCGTACCCCGAACACTGAAGCTTTCTTT. Residues: CASRRTPNTEAFF.

The chain carries TRBV4-1 and TRBJ2-7; TRBD2 matches at 8 bases. Losses at the gene ends were 1 base for V and 2 bases for J; bases not matched to a gene: 4. Per germline, CDR1 MGHRA and CDR2 YSYEKL. CDR3 size: 15 residues. CDR3 loop: CASSQAGGLTYEQYF. The CDR3 nucleotides are TGCGCCAGCAGCCAAGCGGGGGGGCTCACCTACGAGCAGTACTTC.

The CDR3 loop reads CASSLAGGISTDTQYF. CDR3 nucleotide sequence: TGTGCCAGCAGCTTAGCGGGGGGGATTAGCACAGATACGCAGTATTTT. The chain joins TRBV7-2 to TRBJ2-3; 7 bases align to TRBD2. The CDR3 consists of 16 residues. Germline CDR1 reads SGHTA; CDR2 reads FQGNSA. The V segment lost 0 bases and the J segment 0 bases; nucleotides outside the gene matches: 3. Using reference TRBV7-2 and TRBJ2-3 for the parts outside the CDR3, the full variable domain is GAGVSQSPSNKVTEKGKDVELRCDPISGHTALYWYRQSLGQGLEFLIYFQGNSAPDKSGLPSDRFSAERTGGSVSTLTIQRTQQEDSAVYLCASSLAGGISTDTQYFGPGTRLTVL.